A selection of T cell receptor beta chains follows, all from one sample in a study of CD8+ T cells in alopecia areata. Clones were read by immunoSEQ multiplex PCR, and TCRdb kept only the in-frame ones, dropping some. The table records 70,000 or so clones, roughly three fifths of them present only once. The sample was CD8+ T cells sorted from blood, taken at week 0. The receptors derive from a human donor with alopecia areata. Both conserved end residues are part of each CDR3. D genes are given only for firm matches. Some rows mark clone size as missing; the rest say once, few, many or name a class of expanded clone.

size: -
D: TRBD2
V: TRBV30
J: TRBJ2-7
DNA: TGTGCCTGGGCCACAGGACTAGGAAACGAGCAGTACTTC
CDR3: CAWATGLGNEQYF

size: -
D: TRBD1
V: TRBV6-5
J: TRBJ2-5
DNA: TGTGCCAGCAGTTACTCGATGGGACAGGGGAAGGACTTC
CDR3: CASSYSMGQGKDF

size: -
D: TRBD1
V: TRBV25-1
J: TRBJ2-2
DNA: TGTGCCAGCAGTGACTATCCGGGACAGGGGAACACCGGGGAGCTGTTTTTT
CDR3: CASSDYPGQGNTGELFF

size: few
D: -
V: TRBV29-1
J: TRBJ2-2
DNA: TGCAGCGTTGTAGGGGGGTACACCGGGGAGCTGTTTTTT
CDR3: CSVVGGYTGELFF

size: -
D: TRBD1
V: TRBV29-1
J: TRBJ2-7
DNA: TGCAGCGTTGAAGAGACAGGGGGCTACGAGCAGTACTTC
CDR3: CSVEETGGYEQYF

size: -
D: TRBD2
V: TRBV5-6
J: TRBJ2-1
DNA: TGTGCCAGCAGCCCCCCTTTAGCGGGGGGGCCGAACAATGAGCAGTTCTTC
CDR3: CASSPPLAGGPNNEQFF

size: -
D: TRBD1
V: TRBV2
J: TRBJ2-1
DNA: TGTGCCAGCAGTGAAGGAACGACAGGGCCTTACAATGAGCAGTTCTTC
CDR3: CASSEGTTGPYNEQFF

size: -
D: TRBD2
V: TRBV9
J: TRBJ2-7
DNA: TGTGCCAGCAGCCCCGGACTAGCAGACCTCTACGAGCAGTACTTC
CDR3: CASSPGLADLYEQYF

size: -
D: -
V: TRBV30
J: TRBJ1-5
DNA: TGTGCCTGGAGTTTGGATAGCAATCAGCCCCAGCATTTT
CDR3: CAWSLDSNQPQHF

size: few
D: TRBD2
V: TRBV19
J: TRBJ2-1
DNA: TGTGCCAGTAGTATCGGGACTACCTCCTACAATGAGCAGTTCTTC
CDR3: CASSIGTTSYNEQFF

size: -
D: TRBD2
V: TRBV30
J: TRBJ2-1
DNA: TGTGCCTGGAGTCCCGGGACTAGCGAGCAGTTCTTC
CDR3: CAWSPGTSEQFF

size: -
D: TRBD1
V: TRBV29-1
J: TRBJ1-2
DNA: TGCAGCGTTGAAGATCTGCAGGGGGGGGACTATGGCTACACCTTC
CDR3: CSVEDLQGGDYGYTF

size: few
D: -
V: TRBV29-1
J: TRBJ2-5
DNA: TGCAGCGTTGAAGAGGCGGTTATCCAAGAGACCCAGTACTTC
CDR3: CSVEEAVIQETQYF

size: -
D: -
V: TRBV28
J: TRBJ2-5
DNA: TGTGCCAGCAGTCCAAAAGGGCGGGAAGAGACCCAGTACTTC
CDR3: CASSPKGREETQYF

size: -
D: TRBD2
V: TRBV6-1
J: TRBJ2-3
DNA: TGTGCCAGCAGTGAAGTTCGACTAGCGGGAGGGAAGACGCAGTATTTT
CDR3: CASSEVRLAGGKTQYF

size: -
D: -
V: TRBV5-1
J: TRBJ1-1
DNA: TGCGCCAGCAGTTGGGGCGGAGGAGACACTGAAGCTTTCTTT
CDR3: CASSWGGGDTEAFF

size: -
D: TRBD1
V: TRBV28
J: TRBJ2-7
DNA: TGTGCCAGCAGTCCCTACCCAGGGGGAACGACCATGGCCGAGCAGTACTTC
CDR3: CASSPYPGGTTMAEQYF

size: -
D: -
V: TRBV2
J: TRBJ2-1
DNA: TGTGCCACGGGACTGAGCTACAATGAGCAGTTCTTC
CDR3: CATGLSYNEQFF

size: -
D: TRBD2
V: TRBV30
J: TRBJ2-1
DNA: TGTGCCTGGAGATCGGGACTAGCGGGAGCGAGGTACAATGAGCAGTTCTTC
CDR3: CAWRSGLAGARYNEQFF

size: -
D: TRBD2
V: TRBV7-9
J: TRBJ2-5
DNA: TGTGCCAGCAGCAGTGGACTAGCTGAGACCCAGTACTTC
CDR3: CASSSGLAETQYF

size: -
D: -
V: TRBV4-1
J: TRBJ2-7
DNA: TGCGCCAGCAGCCAAGATGGGGTCTACGAGCAGTACTTC
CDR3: CASSQDGVYEQYF

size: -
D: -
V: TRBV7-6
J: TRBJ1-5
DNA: TGTGCCAGCAGCTTAGCGCCCCCAGGGACAAGCAATCAGCCCCAGCATTTT
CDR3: CASSLAPPGTSNQPQHF

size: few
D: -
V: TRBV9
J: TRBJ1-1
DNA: TGTGCCAGCAGCGAGGAGGCAGCGAACACTGAAGCTTTCTTT
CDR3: CASSEEAANTEAFF

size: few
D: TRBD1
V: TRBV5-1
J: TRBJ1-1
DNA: TGCGCCAGCAGCCAGCCAAAGGGGGCCTTGAGCTCTGAAGCTTTCTTT
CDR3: CASSQPKGALSSEAFF

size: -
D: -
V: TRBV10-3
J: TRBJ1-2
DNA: TGTGCCATCAGTGAGTTGGGGAACTATGGCTACACCTTC
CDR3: CAISELGNYGYTF

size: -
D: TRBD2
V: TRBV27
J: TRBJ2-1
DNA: TGTGCCAGCAGTTTATTAGGACTAGCGGGTGAGCAGTTCTTC
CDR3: CASSLLGLAGEQFF

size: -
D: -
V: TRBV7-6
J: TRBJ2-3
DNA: TGTGCCAGCAGCAAGAGCGGGCAGAGCACAGATACGCAGTATTTT
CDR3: CASSKSGQSTDTQYF

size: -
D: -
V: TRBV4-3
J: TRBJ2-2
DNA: TGCGCCAGCAGCCAAGTTACAGGGTTTACCGGGGAGCTGTTTTTT
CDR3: CASSQVTGFTGELFF

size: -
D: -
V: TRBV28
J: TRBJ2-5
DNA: TGTGCCAGCAGTTTTCCGGGGCCCCAAGAGACCCAGTACTTC
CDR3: CASSFPGPQETQYF

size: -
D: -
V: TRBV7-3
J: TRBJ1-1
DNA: TGTGCCAGCAGCTTAAGTAGGGGGACGGTGAACACTGAAGCTTTCTTT
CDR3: CASSLSRGTVNTEAFF

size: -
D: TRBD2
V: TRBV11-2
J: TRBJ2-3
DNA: TGTGCCAGCAACTCCGAAGCGGGAGAAGATACGCAGTATTTT
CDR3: CASNSEAGEDTQYF

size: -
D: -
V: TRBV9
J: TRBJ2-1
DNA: TGTGCCAGCAGCGTAGGGGAAACGGGGTACTACAATGAGCAGTTCTTC
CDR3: CASSVGETGYYNEQFF

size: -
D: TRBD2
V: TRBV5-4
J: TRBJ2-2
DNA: TGTGCCAGCACCCCCCAGCTAGCGGGTCCCTTGAACACCGGGGAGCTGTTTTTT
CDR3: CASTPQLAGPLNTGELFF

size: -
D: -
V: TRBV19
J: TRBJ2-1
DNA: TGTGCCAGTAGTACCATACAGGGCAATGAGCAGTTCTTC
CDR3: CASSTIQGNEQFF

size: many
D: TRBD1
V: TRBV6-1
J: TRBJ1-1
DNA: TGTGCCAGCAGTGAAGTACCGGGACAGGGTAATACTGAAGCTTTCTTT
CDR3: CASSEVPGQGNTEAFF

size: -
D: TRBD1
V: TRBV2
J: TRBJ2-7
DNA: TGTGCCAGCAGTCCGACAGGGATCTCCTACGAGCAGTACTTC
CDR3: CASSPTGISYEQYF

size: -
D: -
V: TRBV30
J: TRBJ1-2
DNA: TGTGCCTGGATGGGGAGCGGCAGCCACTATGGCTACACCTTC
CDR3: CAWMGSGSHYGYTF

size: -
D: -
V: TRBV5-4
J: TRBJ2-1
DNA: TGTGCCAGCAGCTTGGACCTCAATGAGCAGTTCTTC
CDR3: CASSLDLNEQFF

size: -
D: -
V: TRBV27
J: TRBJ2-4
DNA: TGTGCCAGCAGTTTACGGGCAGGGCTGGCCAAAAACATTCAGTACTTC
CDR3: CASSLRAGLAKNIQYF

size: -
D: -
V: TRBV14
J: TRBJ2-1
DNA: TGTGCCAGCAGGAAGTCCGGGAACAATGAGCAGTTCTTC
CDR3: CASRKSGNNEQFF

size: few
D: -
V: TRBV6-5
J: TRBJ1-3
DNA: TGTGCCAGCAGTTGGAAGTCAGGCTCTGGAAACACCATATATTTT
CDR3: CASSWKSGSGNTIYF

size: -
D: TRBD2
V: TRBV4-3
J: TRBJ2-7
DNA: TGCGCCAGCAGCCAAGTTTTTTTCGGGACTAGCGGAACCTACGAGCAGTACTTC
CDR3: CASSQVFFGTSGTYEQYF

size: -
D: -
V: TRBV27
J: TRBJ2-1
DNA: TGTGCCAGCAGTTTCACGGGTCCCTCCTACAATGAGCAGTTCTTC
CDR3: CASSFTGPSYNEQFF

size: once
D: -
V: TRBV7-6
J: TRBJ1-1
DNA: TGTGCCAGCAGCTTGGACGGCACTGAAGCTTTCTTT
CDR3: CASSLDGTEAFF

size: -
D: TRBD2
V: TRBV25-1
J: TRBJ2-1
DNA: TGTGCCAGCAGTGAATATTTTAGCGGGAGACGCTACAATGAGCAGTTCTTC
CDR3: CASSEYFSGRRYNEQFF

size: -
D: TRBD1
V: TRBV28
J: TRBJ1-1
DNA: TGTGCCAGCAGTCCGACAGGGGACGTCACTGAAGCTTTCTTT
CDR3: CASSPTGDVTEAFF